The T cell receptor beta chain described here comes from a study of T-cell memory formation after mild COVID-19. Germline V gene data show CDR1 as SGHRS and CDR2 as YFSETQ. The J segment lost 7 bases and the V segment lost 4 bases, leaving 10 bases of the junction unmatched. The CDR3 sequence is 15 residues long. General observations from the study: Day 15 to 85 contracting clones showed balanced CD4/CD8; later expanders leaned CD4+. Mostly located in CM and EM were contracting CD4+ clones, with contracting CD8+ clones located in EMRA.

TCR alpha and TCR beta cDNA libraries carrying sample barcodes and UMIs were produced by 5'RACE using constant-segment primers. Each CDR3 protein gets one entry after TCRdb re-called the 5' RACE reads with MiXCR. The sample has approximately 250,000 distinct CDR3 sequences; 16% are singletons. As concerns this clonotype: Its antigen is still unknown.

This sequence originates from a man between 18 and 35 years old who had mild COVID-19 (a few samples of this study predate the infection). Cell type and time point are not known. The sequenced sample consisted of PBMCs or a T cell subset sorted from them (not recorded which). The rearrangement uses TRBV5-1 and TRBJ2-2; the match to TRBD2 covers 7 bases. As DNA, the CDR3 is TGCGCCAGCAGCCCCGTCGGACTAGGAATCGGGGAGCTGTTTTTT. This codes for CASSPVGLGIGELFF.